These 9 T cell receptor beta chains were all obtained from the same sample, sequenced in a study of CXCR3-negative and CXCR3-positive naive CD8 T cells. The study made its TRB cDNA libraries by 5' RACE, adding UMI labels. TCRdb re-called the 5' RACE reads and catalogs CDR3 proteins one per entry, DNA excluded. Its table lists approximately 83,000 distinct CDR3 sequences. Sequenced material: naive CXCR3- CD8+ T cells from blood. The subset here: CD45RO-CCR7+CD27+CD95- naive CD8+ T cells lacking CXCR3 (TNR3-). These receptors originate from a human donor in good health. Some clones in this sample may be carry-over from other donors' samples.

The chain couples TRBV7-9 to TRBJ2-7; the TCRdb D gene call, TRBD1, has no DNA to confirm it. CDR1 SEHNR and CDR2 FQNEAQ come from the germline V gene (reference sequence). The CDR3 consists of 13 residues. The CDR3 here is CASSPDSLYEQYF.

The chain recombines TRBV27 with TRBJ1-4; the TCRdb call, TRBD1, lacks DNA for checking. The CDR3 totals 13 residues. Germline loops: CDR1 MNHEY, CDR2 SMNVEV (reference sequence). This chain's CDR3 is CASSLRPEQKLFF.

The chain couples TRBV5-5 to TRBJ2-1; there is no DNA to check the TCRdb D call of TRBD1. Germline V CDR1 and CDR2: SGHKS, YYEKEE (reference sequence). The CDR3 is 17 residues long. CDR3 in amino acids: CASSKAPRDRVYNEQFF.

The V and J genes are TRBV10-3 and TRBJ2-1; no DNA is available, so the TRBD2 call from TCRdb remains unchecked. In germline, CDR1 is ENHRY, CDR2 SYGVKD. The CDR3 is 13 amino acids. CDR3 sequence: CAIFAGGPNEQFF.

CDR3: CSARGRGYTEAFF. This chain uses TRBV20-1 with TRBJ1-1. Germline V gives CDR1 DFQATT, CDR2 SNEGSKA (reference sequence). The CDR3 sequence is 13 residues long.

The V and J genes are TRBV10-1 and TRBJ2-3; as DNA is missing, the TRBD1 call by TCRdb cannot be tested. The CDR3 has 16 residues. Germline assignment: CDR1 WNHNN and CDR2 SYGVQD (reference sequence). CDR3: CASSEWTGDSTDTQYF.

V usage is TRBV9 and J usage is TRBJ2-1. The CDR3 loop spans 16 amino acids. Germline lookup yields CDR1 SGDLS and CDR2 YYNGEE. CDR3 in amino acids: CASSVDSFGSYNEQFF.

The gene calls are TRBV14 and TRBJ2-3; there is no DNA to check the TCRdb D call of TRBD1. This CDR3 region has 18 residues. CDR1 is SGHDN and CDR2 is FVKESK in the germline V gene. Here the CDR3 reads CASNPKSAGTGYTDTQYF.

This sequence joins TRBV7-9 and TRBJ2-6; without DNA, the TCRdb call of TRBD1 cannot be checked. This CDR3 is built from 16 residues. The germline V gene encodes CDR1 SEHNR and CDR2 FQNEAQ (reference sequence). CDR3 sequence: CASSSGTGPGANVLTF.